This T cell receptor (beta chain) originates from a study of OX40 agonist ivuxolimab in advanced cancers. Germline assignment: CDR1 MGHRA and CDR2 YSYEKL. CDR3 length: 18 residues. With V trimmed by 0 bases and J by 2 bases, 9 bases remained unmatched. Some clones are missing from TCRdb's copy, which holds only in-frame ones; the method was immunoSEQ multiplex PCR. This sample has about 20,000 clones, with just over 85% found just once. In regard to this clone: The antigen is undetermined.

Study-wide findings and caveats: Average numbers of expanded clones were greater in CD8+ T cells than in CD4+.

V usage is TRBV4-1 and J usage is TRBJ1-3, with 8 bases lining up with TRBD1. The sequencing used CD4+ or CD8+ T cells sorted from blood, collected in a trial of the OX40 agonist ivuxolimab. The source of this sequence is an adult with an advanced solid tumor such as melanoma, head and neck, liver or kidney cancer. The CDR3 here is CASSQDPSETGAGNTIYF. The CDR3 DNA is TGCGCCAGCAGCCAAGACCCTTCTGAGACAGGGGCTGGAAACACCATATATTTT.